These T cell receptor beta chains were read from a single sample in a study of molecular identifiers for immune sequencing clone quantification. From the PCR reads, TCRdb called clonotypes with MiXCR, one entry per CDR3 protein. The sample holds about half a million distinct CDR3 sequences, 20% to 25% seen once. Sample: naive CD8+ T cells from blood, with Jurkat cell RNA spiked in. The receptors come from a human donor in good health. Some libraries in this study had Jurkat cell RNA spiked in. Each CDR3 is given with its conserved first and last residue. The order of the fields is CDR3 protein, CDR3 DNA, J gene, V gene, D gene, clone size. The D gene is left open where the match is weak. The listing skips clone size in some rows; elsewhere it reads once, few, many or a size class.

CASNRTPIEGNTIYF	TGTGCCAGCAACCGGACACCCATTGAAGGAAACACCATATATTTT	TRBJ1-3	TRBV7-9	-	many
CSPSGGAGYEQYF	TGCAGCCCAAGTGGGGGAGCGGGGTACGAGCAGTACTTC	TRBJ2-7	TRBV20-1	TRBD2	many
CASSPPLETEAFF	TGTGCCAGCAGCCCCCCGTTGGAGACCGAAGCTTTCTTT	TRBJ1-1	TRBV7-9	-	-
CASRIPGQGSGNTIYF	TGTGCCAGCAGGATCCCGGGGCAGGGCTCTGGAAACACCATATATTTT	TRBJ1-3	TRBV6-1	-	many
CASSKAFWHSGANVLTF	TGTGCCAGCAGCAAAGCGTTTTGGCATTCTGGGGCCAACGTCCTGACTTTC	TRBJ2-6	TRBV21-1	-	many
CASSEELAGNTGELFF	TGTGCCAGCAGCGAAGAGCTGGCGGGAAACACCGGGGAGCTGTTTTTT	TRBJ2-2	TRBV7-9	-	few
CASSLGVGCEQYF	TGTGCCAGCAGCTTGGGAGTTGGTTGCGAGCAGTACTTC	TRBJ2-7	TRBV5-3	-	-
CASGDYPNAGELFF	TGTGCCAGCGGTGATTACCCGAACGCCGGGGAGCTGTTTTTT	TRBJ2-2	TRBV6-2/TRBV6-3	-	-
CASSRDTTYEQYF	TGTGCCAGTAGTAGGGACACTACCTACGAGCAGTACTTC	TRBJ2-7	TRBV19	-	many
CASSLVGVSGNTIYF	TGTGCCAGCAGCTTAGTAGGGGTCTCTGGAAACACCATATATTTT	TRBJ1-3	TRBV7-9	-	-